In its sample, the clone carrying this T cell receptor beta chain was seen many times. Its target is not known. This CDR3 has 14 residues. Germline CDR1 and CDR2: DFQATT and SNEGSKA (reference sequence). Trimming removed 6 bases at V and 3 bases at J, with 18 bases between. This record belongs to a study of blood T cells in healthy people across ages. Findings of the study overall: When one million T cells were used, diversity estimates were thought to be underestimates.

Together with a sample-barcoded 5' primer, a J-beta primer mix was included in a second PCR lasting about 7 to 12 cycles. TCRdb reanalysed the 5' RACE reads using MiXCR and keeps one entry per CDR3 protein. This sample has 900,000 to 950,000 distinct CDR3 sequences, with almost 30% found just once. The sample was also linked to a second study, of T cells of mothers and their children. That work adds: cDNA synthesis used all extracted RNA, 1.5 ug per 15 ul.

This receptor was obtained from a woman aged 40-49 years in good health. Sequencing input: blood. V usage is TRBV20-1 and J usage is TRBJ2-7, with D perhaps being TRBD1 or TRBD2 (6 bases each). Here the CDR3 reads CSAPGKGGVYEQYF. The CDR3 nucleotides read TGCAGTGCCCCGGGAAAGGGGGGCGTCTACGAGCAGTACTTC.